Listed below are T cell receptor beta chains from one sample, sequenced in a study of T cell responses to AZD1222 COVID-19 vaccine. Here immunoSEQ multiplex PCR was the method, and the copy in TCRdb shows in-frame clones only, minus some. The table has approximately 110,000 clones, over 80% seen once. The sample was peripheral blood, taken 28 days after the second AZD1222 dose. All receptors derive from an adult who received the AZD1222 COVID-19 vaccine. Both conserved end residues are part of each CDR3. D genes are given only for firm matches. Size is stated for part of the rows, as once, few or many counts, or as a class when the clone is expanded.

>.|.|TRBV10-2|TRBJ1-2
CASSPMRGDYGYTF
TGCGCCAGCAGTCCGATGAGGGGGGACTATGGCTACACCTTC
>TRBD1|.|TRBV5-6|TRBJ1-1
CASSLGDRYLNLNTEAFF
TGTGCCAGCAGCTTGGGGGACAGATACCTTAACTTGAACACTGAAGCTTTCTTT
>.|.|TRBV4-2|TRBJ2-2
CASSQALGTGELFF
TGTGCCAGCAGCCAAGCTTTGGGCACCGGGGAGCTGTTTTTT
>TRBD2|.|TRBV10-1|TRBJ2-1
CASTPGLAGGEQFF
TGCGCCAGCACCCCGGGGCTAGCGGGGGGCGAGCAGTTCTTC
>TRBD2|.|TRBV29-1|TRBJ2-5
CSVEKMGEGETQYF
TGCAGCGTTGAAAAGATGGGGGAGGGAGAGACCCAGTACTTC
>.|.|TRBV28|TRBJ1-1
CASSALDGNTEAFF
TGTGCCAGCAGTGCCCTGGACGGGAACACTGAAGCTTTCTTT
>.|.|TRBV3-1/TRBV3-2|TRBJ1-1
CASSLWDGQNTEAFF
TGTGCCAGCAGCCTATGGGACGGCCAGAACACTGAAGCTTTCTTT
>TRBD1|.|TRBV29-1|TRBJ1-2
CSVEDQGTGSIGYTF
TGCAGCGTTGAAGACCAAGGGACAGGTTCAATCGGCTACACCTTC
>TRBD1|.|TRBV27|TRBJ2-7
CASSLGTGGPYEQYF
TGTGCCAGCAGTTTGGGGACAGGGGGACCCTACGAGCAGTACTTC
>.|.|TRBV5-1|TRBJ2-7
CASSLPTGAAEQYF
TGCGCCAGCAGCTTGCCAACGGGGGCGGCCGAGCAGTACTTC
>.|once|TRBV28|TRBJ1-5
CASSLGGISNQPQHF
TGTGCCAGCAGTCTCGGGGGGATAAGCAATCAGCCCCAGCATTTT
>TRBD1|.|TRBV15|TRBJ1-1
CATSSGISDRVNTEAFF
TGTGCCACCAGCAGTGGGATTTCGGACAGGGTGAACACTGAAGCTTTCTTT
>.|.|TRBV24-1|TRBJ1-1
CATSGWSLGTEAFF
TGTGCCACCAGTGGGTGGAGTCTTGGCACTGAAGCTTTCTTT
>.|once|TRBV6-5|TRBJ1-2
CASSPREGAYGYTF
TGTGCCAGCAGCCCAAGGGAGGGAGCCTATGGCTACACCTTC
>.|.|TRBV19|TRBJ1-1
CASSIDRGAVSTEAFF
TGTGCCAGTAGTATCGACCGAGGAGCGGTTAGCACTGAAGCTTTCTTT
>.|.|TRBV3-1/TRBV3-2|TRBJ1-2
CASSQHTGERGYTF
TGTGCCAGCAGCCAACATACCGGGGAAAGGGGCTACACCTTC
>.|.|TRBV5-1|TRBJ2-5
CASSLVDDQETQYF
TGCGCCAGCAGCTTGGTTGACGACCAAGAGACCCAGTACTTC
>TRBD1|.|TRBV5-6|TRBJ2-7
CASSFFPGQGDKQYF
TGTGCCAGCAGCTTCTTCCCGGGACAGGGGGACAAGCAGTACTTC
>.|.|TRBV19|TRBJ2-2
CASISGRVKTGELFF
TGTGCCAGTATCTCGGGCAGGGTAAAAACCGGGGAGCTGTTTTTT
>.|.|TRBV28|TRBJ2-7
CASGDTLGF
TGTGCCAGCGGGGACACACTGGGCTTC
>.|.|TRBV7-6|TRBJ2-7
CASSLFRDKPYEQYF
TGTGCCAGCAGCTTATTCCGGGACAAACCCTACGAGCAGTACTTC
>.|.|TRBV12-3/TRBV12-4|TRBJ1-1
CASSWTDTEAFF
TGTGCCAGCAGTTGGACAGACACTGAAGCTTTCTTT
>.|.|TRBV18|TRBJ2-5
CASSPGGPETQYF
TGTGCCAGCTCACCCGGGGGTCCAGAGACCCAGTACTTC
>.|.|TRBV7-9|TRBJ2-2
CASSLDGGGGTKDGELFF
TGTGCCAGCAGCTTAGACGGTGGAGGGGGCACCAAGGACGGGGAGCTGTTTTTT
>.|once|TRBV7-9|TRBJ2-7
CASSPPAYEQYF
TGTGCCAGCAGCCCGCCCGCCTACGAGCAGTACTTC
>TRBD2|.|TRBV9|TRBJ2-3
CASSTSGRAADTQYF
TGTGCCAGCTCAACTAGCGGGAGGGCCGCAGATACGCAGTATTTT
>.|.|TRBV7-2|TRBJ2-1
CASSSNTLNNEQFF
TGTGCCAGCAGCTCAAACACCCTTAACAATGAGCAGTTCTTC
>.|.|TRBV19|TRBJ1-2
CASSLQGLGYTF
TGTGCCAGTAGTTTACAGGGTTTAGGCTACACCTTC
>.|.|TRBV4-2|TRBJ1-3
CASSQGAASSGNTIYF
TGTGCCAGCAGCCAAGGGGCGGCCAGCTCTGGAAACACCATATATTTT
>TRBD1|.|TRBV4-1|TRBJ1-2
CASSQDLDRGAYGYTF
TGCGCCAGCAGCCAAGATCTTGACAGGGGGGCCTATGGCTACACCTTC
>.|few|TRBV27|TRBJ1-5
CASSYLGTNQPQHF
TGTGCCAGCAGTTACCTGGGAACTAATCAGCCCCAGCATTTT
>.|once|TRBV5-4|TRBJ2-2
CASRGTLLNTGELFF
TGTGCCAGCAGAGGGACCCTTCTGAACACCGGGGAGCTGTTTTTT
>TRBD1|once|TRBV6-2/TRBV6-3|TRBJ1-5
CASSWDRGLRNQPQHF
TGTGCCAGCAGTTGGGACAGGGGTCTTCGCAATCAGCCCCAGCATTTT
>.|few|TRBV2|TRBJ1-5
CASSDEGVSNQPQHF
TGTGCCAGCAGTGACGAAGGGGTTAGCAATCAGCCCCAGCATTTT
>TRBD1|.|TRBV11-3|TRBJ2-3
CASSSTGGAGQYF
TGTGCCAGCAGCTCCACAGGGGGCGCTGGGCAGTATTTT
>.|.|TRBV14|TRBJ1-1
CASSQGFLGRTEAFF
TGTGCCAGCAGCCAAGGATTTCTGGGAAGGACTGAAGCTTTCTTT
>.|once|TRBV28|TRBJ1-5
CASSLPDRYNQPQHF
TGTGCCAGCAGTTTACCCGACAGGTACAATCAGCCCCAGCATTTT
>TRBD2|.|TRBV3-1/TRBV3-2|TRBJ2-6
CASSPFSGLAGVAGANVLTF
TGTGCCAGCAGCCCATTTAGTGGGCTAGCGGGAGTAGCCGGGGCCAACGTCCTGACTTTC
>.|.|TRBV27|TRBJ1-1
CASSLSPPGTEAFF
TGTGCCAGCAGTTTGTCACCACCGGGCACTGAAGCTTTCTTT
>.|.|TRBV7-9|TRBJ2-3
CASSWQTTSTDTQYF
TGTGCCAGCAGCTGGCAGACTACTAGCACAGATACGCAGTATTTT
>.|.|TRBV6-2/TRBV6-3|TRBJ2-5
CASSPMRETQYF
TGTGCCAGCAGCCCCATGAGGGAGACCCAGTACTTC